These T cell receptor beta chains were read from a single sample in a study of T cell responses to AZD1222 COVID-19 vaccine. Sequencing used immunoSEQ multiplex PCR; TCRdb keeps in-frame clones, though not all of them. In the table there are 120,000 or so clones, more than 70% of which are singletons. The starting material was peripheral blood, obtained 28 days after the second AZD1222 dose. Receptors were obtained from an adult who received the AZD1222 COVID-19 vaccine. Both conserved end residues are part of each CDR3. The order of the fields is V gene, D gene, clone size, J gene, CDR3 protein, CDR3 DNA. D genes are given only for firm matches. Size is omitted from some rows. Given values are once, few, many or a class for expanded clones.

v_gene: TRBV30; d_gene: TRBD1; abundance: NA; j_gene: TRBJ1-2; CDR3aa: CAWSGDRVYGYTF; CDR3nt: TGTGCCTGGAGTGGGGACAGGGTTTATGGCTACACCTTC
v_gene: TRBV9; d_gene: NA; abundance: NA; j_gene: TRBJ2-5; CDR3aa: CASSVAPSLQETQYF; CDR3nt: TGTGCCAGCAGCGTAGCCCCTAGTCTCCAAGAGACCCAGTACTTC
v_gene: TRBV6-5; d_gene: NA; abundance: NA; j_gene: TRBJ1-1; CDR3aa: CASSYVWANTEAFF; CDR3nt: TGTGCCAGCAGTTACGTGTGGGCCAACACTGAAGCTTTCTTT
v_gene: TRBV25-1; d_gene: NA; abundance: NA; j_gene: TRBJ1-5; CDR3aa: CASSESGQGSNQPQHF; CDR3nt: TGTGCCAGCAGTGAATCCGGGCAGGGCAGCAATCAGCCCCAGCATTTT
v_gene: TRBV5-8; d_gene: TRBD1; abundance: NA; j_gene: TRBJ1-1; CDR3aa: CASSFDLDRGLAFF; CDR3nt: TGTGCCAGCAGCTTCGACTTAGACAGGGGGCTAGCTTTCTTT
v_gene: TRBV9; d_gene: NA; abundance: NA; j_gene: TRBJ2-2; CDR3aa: CASSVGAAMNTGELFF; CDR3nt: TGTGCCAGCAGCGTAGGAGCGGCCATGAACACCGGGGAGCTGTTTTTT
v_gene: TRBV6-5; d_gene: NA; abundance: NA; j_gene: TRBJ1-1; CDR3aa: CASSAGGGLRTEAFF; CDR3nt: TGTGCCAGCAGCGCAGGTGGGGGGCTGCGCACTGAAGCTTTCTTT
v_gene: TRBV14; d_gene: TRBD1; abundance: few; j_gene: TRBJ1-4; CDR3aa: CASSDRATNEKLFF; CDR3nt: TGTGCCAGCAGCGACAGGGCCACTAATGAAAAACTGTTTTTT
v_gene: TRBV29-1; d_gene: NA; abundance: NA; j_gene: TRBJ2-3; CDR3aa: CSVEREGGIGADTQYF; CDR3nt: TGCAGCGTTGAAAGGGAAGGGGGTATCGGGGCAGATACGCAGTATTTT
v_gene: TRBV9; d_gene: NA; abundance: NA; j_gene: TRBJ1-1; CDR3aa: CASSVGQGTEAFF; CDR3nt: TGTGCCAGCAGCGTAGGTCAGGGTACTGAAGCTTTCTTT
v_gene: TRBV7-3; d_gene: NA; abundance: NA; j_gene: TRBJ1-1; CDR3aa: CASSLTVGDKAFF; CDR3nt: TGTGCCAGCAGCTTAACCGTAGGGGACAAAGCTTTCTTT
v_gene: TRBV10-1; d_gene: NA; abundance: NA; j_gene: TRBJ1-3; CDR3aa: CASSDFKDGNTIYF; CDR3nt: TGCGCCAGCAGTGATTTTAAGGATGGAAACACCATATATTTT
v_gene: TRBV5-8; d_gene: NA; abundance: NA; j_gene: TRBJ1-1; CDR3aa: CASSLVSRADSNTEAFF; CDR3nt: TGTGCCAGCAGCTTGGTATCTAGGGCAGATTCAAACACTGAAGCTTTCTTT
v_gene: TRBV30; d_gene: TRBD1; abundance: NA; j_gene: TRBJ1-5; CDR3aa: CAWTAGTGGSQPQHF; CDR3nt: TGTGCCTGGACCGCCGGGACAGGGGGTTCTCAGCCCCAGCATTTT
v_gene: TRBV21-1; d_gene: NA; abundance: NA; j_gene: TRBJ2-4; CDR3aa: CASSNVGTGAIDLAKNIQYF; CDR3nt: NA
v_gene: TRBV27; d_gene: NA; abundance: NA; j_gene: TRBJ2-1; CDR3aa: CASSFSGTILYNEQFF; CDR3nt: TGTGCCAGCAGTTTTTCTGGGACCATACTATACAATGAGCAGTTCTTC
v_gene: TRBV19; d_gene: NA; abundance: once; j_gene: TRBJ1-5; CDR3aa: CASSIGTDYSNQPQHF; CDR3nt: TGTGCCAGTAGTATAGGTACAGATTATAGCAATCAGCCCCAGCATTTT
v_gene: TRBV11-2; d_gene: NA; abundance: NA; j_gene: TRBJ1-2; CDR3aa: CASSLGDTPYGYTF; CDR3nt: TGTGCCAGCAGCTTAGGGGACACCCCGTATGGCTACACCTTC
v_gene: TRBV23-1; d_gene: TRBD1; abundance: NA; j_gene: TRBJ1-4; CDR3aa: CASNHRGQEKLFF; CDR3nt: TGCGCCAGCAACCACAGGGGGCAGGAAAAACTGTTTTTT
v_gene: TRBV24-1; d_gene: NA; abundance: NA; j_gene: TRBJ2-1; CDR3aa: CATSDPGNEQFF; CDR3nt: TGTGCCACCAGTGACCCGGGGAATGAGCAGTTCTTC
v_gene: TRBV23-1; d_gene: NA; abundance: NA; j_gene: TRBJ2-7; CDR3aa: CASSPSRMGFNSYEQYF; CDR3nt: TGCGCCAGCAGTCCAAGCCGAATGGGATTCAACTCCTACGAGCAGTACTTC
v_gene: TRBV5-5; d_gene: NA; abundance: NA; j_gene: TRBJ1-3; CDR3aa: CASSLRRNGNTIYF; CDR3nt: TGTGCCAGCAGCTTGAGACGCAATGGAAACACCATATATTTT
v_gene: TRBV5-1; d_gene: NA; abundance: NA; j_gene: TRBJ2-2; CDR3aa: CASSLAADTGELFF; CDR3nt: TGCGCCAGCAGCTTGGCTGCAGACACCGGGGAGCTGTTTTTT
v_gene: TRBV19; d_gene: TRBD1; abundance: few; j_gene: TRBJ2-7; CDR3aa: CASSLPTGDEQYF; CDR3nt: TGTGCCAGTAGTCTCCCTACAGGGGACGAGCAGTACTTC
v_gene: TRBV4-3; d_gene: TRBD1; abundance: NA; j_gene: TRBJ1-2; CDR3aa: CASSQVLGQGEGGYTF; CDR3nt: TGCGCCAGCAGCCAAGTCCTGGGACAGGGGGAAGGAGGCTACACCTTC
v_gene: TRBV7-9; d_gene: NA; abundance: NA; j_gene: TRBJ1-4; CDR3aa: CASSPQGGTNEKLFF; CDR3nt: TGTGCCAGCAGCCCACAGGGAGGGACTAATGAAAAACTGTTTTTT
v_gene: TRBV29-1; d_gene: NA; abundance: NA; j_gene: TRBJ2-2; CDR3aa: CSVSDTGELFF; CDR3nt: TGCAGCGTTTCAGACACCGGGGAGCTGTTTTTT
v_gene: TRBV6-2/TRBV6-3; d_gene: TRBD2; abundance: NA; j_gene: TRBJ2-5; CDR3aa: CASSSSGSAETQYF; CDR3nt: TGTGCCAGCAGCTCTAGCGGATCGGCCGAGACCCAGTACTTC
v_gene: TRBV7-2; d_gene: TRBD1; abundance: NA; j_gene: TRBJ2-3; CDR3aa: CASSFGGQGIADTQYF; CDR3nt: TGTGCCAGCAGCTTCGGGGGACAGGGTATTGCAGATACGCAGTATTTT
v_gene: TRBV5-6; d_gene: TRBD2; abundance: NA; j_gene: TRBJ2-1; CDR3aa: CASSFLPSGSTDEQFF; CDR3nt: TGTGCCAGCAGCTTTCTCCCTAGCGGGAGTACAGATGAGCAGTTCTTC
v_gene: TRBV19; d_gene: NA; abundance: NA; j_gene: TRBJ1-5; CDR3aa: CASSIGANQPQHF; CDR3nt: TGTGCCAGTAGTATAGGAGCCAATCAGCCCCAGCATTTT
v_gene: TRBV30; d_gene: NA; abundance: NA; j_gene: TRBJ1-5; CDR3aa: CAWSVLGDQPQHF; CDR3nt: TGTGCCTGGAGTGTACTGGGGGATCAGCCCCAGCATTTT
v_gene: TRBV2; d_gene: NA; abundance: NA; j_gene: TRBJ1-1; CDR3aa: CASRQTTGSTEAFF; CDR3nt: TGTGCCAGCAGACAAACCACAGGGAGCACTGAAGCTTTCTTT
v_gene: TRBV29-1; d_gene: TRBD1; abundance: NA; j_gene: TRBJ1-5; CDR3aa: CSVIQGARDQPQHF; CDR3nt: TGCAGCGTCATACAGGGGGCGAGGGATCAGCCCCAGCATTTT
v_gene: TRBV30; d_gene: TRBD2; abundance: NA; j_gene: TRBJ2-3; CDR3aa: CAWGSGSWTDTQYF; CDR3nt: TGTGCCTGGGGTAGCGGGAGTTGGACAGATACGCAGTATTTT
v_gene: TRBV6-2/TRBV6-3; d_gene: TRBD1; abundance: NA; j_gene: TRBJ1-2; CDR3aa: CASSLRDSYGYTF; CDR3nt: TGTGCCAGCAGCCTCCGGGACAGCTATGGCTACACCTTC
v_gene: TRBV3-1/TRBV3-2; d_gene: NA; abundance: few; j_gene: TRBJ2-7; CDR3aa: CASSQGEREQYF; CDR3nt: TGTGCCAGCAGCCAAGGAGAACGCGAGCAGTACTTC
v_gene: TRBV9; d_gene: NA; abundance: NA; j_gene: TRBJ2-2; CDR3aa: CASFSPTEREDNTGELFF; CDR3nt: TGTGCCAGTTTCTCGCCCACGGAAAGAGAGGACAACACCGGGGAGCTGTTTTTT
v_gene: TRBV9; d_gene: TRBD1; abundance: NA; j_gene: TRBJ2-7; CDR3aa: CASSLGQGQTYEQYF; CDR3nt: TGTGCCAGCAGCTTGGGACAGGGGCAAACCTACGAGCAGTACTTC
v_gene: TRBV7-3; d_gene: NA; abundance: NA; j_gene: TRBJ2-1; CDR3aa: CASSSPRGRSSYNEQFF; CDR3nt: TGTGCCAGCAGCTCCCCCCGGGGAAGGAGCTCCTACAATGAGCAGTTCTTC
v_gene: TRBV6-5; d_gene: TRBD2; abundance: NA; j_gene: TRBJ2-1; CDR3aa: CATRVGLAGYNEQFF; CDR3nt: TGTGCCACCAGGGTGGGACTAGCGGGTTACAATGAGCAGTTCTTC
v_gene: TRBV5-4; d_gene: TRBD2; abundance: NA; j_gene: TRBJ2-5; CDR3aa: CASSLGLAGGETQYF; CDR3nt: TGTGCCAGCAGCCTGGGACTAGCGGGGGGGGAGACCCAGTACTTC
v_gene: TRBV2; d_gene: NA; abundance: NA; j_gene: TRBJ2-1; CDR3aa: CASRGDPEGYNEQFF; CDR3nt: TGTGCCAGCAGGGGTGACCCGGAAGGCTACAATGAGCAGTTCTTC
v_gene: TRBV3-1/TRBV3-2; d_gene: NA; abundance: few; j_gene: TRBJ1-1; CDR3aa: CASSLRHGDTEAFF; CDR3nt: TGTGCCAGCAGCCTTCGACATGGGGACACTGAAGCTTTCTTT
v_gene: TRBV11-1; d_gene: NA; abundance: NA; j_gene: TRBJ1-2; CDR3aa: CASSLDGTEAYGYTF; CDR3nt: TGTGCCAGCAGCTTAGACGGAACAGAGGCCTATGGCTACACCTTC
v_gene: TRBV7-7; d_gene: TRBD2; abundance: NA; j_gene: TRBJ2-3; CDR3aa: CASSTGTSGPSTDTQYF; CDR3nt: TGTGCCAGCAGCACCGGGACTAGCGGGCCGAGCACAGATACGCAGTATTTT